This T cell receptor beta chain was found in a study of blood T cell repertoires in COVID-19. The J segment lost 5 bases and the V segment lost 6 bases, leaving 16 bases of the junction unmatched. Germline V gives CDR1 MNHEY, CDR2 SMNVEV (reference sequence). This CDR3 has 19 residues. In the original processing: Researchers report that nucleated cell counts were estimated from reference gene primer amplification. Repertoires were generated with immunoSEQ multiplex PCR, while TCRdb's copy carries only in-frame clones and drops some. V and J calls and clone size follow that table, whereas D and trimming were derived from the DNA. The repertoire holds about 160,000 clones, with roughly 90% as singletons.

The chain recombines TRBV27 with TRBJ1-4; 12 nucleotides agree with TRBD1. The sample consisted of peripheral blood. This sequence was found in a man aged 25-40 years with COVID-19, enrolled during active disease. CDR3 nucleotides: TGTGCCAGCAGAGATTTATATGGGACAGGGGGCGTCAGAAATGAAAAACTGTTTTTT. Its protein product is CASRDLYGTGGVRNEKLFF.